This T cell receptor beta chain was retrieved from a study of blood T cell repertoires in COVID-19 (dated by TCRdb to about 2020). The study in broad terms: Collaborator samples came from the United States, Italy and Spain and covered acute and convalescent phases of COVID-19. The material from the prospective study consisted of cDNA or gDNA derived from T cells, B-cell-depleted T cells, or PBMCs. Samples were obtained from the ongoing ImmuneRACE study (first 160 participants) and from over 1,000 subjects provided by 6 global collaborators. A freely available public database, intended as a resource for researchers studying the immune response to SARS-CoV-2, is where the repertoires were released. Nearly every sample came with metadata listing a de-identified subject ID, COVID-19 status, age in years and sex. Subjects who had been exposed to COVID-19, were actively infected with it, or had recovered from it provided the deeply sampled blood TCRbeta repertoires that made up the dataset. HLA class I and class II types, where available, came from metadata supplied by the sample provider rather than from assay-based typing.

TCRbeta CDR3 regions were amplified from genomic DNA by means of the immunoSEQ Assay, a bias-controlled multiplex PCR. As for the original processing: The number of nucleated cells in each sample was estimated by amplification of reference gene primers within the assay. To quantify the absolute abundance of each unique TCRbeta CDR3 rearrangement, sequence reads were collapsed and filtered. For each sample, productive Simpson clonality was calculated as the square root of Simpson's diversity index over productive rearrangements. The immuneACCESS repertoire file appears here via TCRdb, limited to in-frame rearrangements. These files lack a portion of the clones; in checked studies, under half of the deficit traces to unresolved V genes, and the cause of the others is not known. The DNA was the basis for D and trimming; V, J and clone size are from that table. The sample has hundreds of thousands of clones on record, 75% to 90% of them singletons. The ten largest clones take up 2% to 2.5% of the sample.

The germline V gene yields MNHEY for CDR1 and SVGAGI for CDR2. Its CDR3 holds 15 amino acids, cysteine through phenylalanine. Only the CDR3 region is kept as DNA, spanning 45 bases read in frame from base 1. At the junction V is shortened by 11 bases and J by 4 bases, with 20 bases in between. The full study reports these points: How much clinical and demographic metadata was included differed by source and by participant, and the metadata was provided uncurated.

This clone has a single count. The target of this receptor is not known. Base qualities were left out, and no much larger clone turns up one base away. Another Seattle source contributed samples from volunteer blood donors who had recovered from COVID-19. The collaborating institutions used their own protocols to collect whole blood in K2EDTA tubes. For TCRbeta analysis, collaborators shipped samples in one of three forms: frozen whole blood, isolated PBMCs, or DNA extracted from either of those sample types. The specimen was peripheral blood. In this chain, TRBV6-5 is recombined with TRBJ1-4; a weak D assignment points to TRBD1 (6 bases agree). The origin of this receptor is a woman in her twenties or thirties who had recovered from COVID-19. The nucleotide sequence reads as follows: TGTGCCCGACGCCCAGGGGCAGCGATTAATGAAAAACTGTTTTTT. This is translated as CARRPGAAINEKLFF.